This section outlines one TCR beta chain sequence together with its context. Its antigen is as yet unknown. This specimen comes from a study of OX40 agonist ivuxolimab in advanced cancers. Study overall: Three patients, one with hepatocellular carcinoma and two with cutaneous melanoma, achieved partial responses.

Study observations and caveats: There were also nonresponders showing low normalized T-cell clonal expansion.

Profiled with immunoSEQ multiplex PCR; TCRdb holds only in-frame clones, not every one. The table lists over 75,000 clones, about nine tenths of them singletons, with roughly 0.32% in the top ten. The source of this sequence is an adult with an advanced solid tumor such as melanoma, head and neck, liver or kidney cancer. The source material was CD4+ or CD8+ T cells sorted from blood, sampled in a trial of the OX40 agonist ivuxolimab.

CDR3 amino acids: CASSSGGGRAGDEQFF. The DNA for the CDR3 is TGCGCCAGCAGCTCCGGAGGCGGGAGGGCCGGGGATGAGCAGTTCTTC. This chain uses TRBV4-1 with TRBJ2-1, with TRBD2 matching 9 bases. The V and J ends lost 5 bases and 8 bases, in that order; junction bases with no gene match: 13. CDR3 length: 16 amino acids. The germline CDR1 and CDR2 sequences are MGHRA and YSYEKL.